The T cell receptor beta chain described here comes from a study of glioma-infiltrating T cells. Germline values: CDR1 SGHTA, CDR2 FQGNSA. This CDR3 is built from 15 residues. The J segment lost 2 bases and the V segment lost 4 bases, leaving 4 bases of the junction unmatched. The iRepertoire nested amplicon-rescue multiplex PCR amplified TCR alpha and beta CDR3s from RNA. Input was about 85-400 ng of tissue mRNA or PBMC total RNA. One entry per CDR3 protein, called by TCRdb with MiXCR from the multiplex PCR reads. The sample lists 150,000 or so distinct CDR3 sequences, 30% to 40% occurring once. This rearrangement joins TRBV7-2 to TRBJ1-4; 7 bases fit TRBD1. The TCR was taken from a human donor with low-grade glioma or glioblastoma, undergoing nonglioma brain surgery, or in good health (not recorded which). What was sequenced was glioma tissue, nonneoplastic brain tissue, or PBMCs (not recorded which). CDR3 nucleotides: TGTGCCAGCAGCTACAAGGGGGCGACTAATGAAAAACTGTTTTTT. Its protein product is CASSYKGATNEKLFF. Together with reference TRBV7-2 and TRBJ1-4, the CDR3 gives the full variable domain: GAGVSQSPSNKVTEKGKDVELRCDPISGHTALYWYRQSLGQGLEFLIYFQGNSAPDKSGLPSDRFSAERTGGSVSTLTIQRTQQEDSAVYLCASSYKGATNEKLFFGSGTQLSVL.